This T cell receptor beta chain came from a study of blood T cell repertoires in COVID-19. CDR1 is SGHTS and CDR2 is YDEGEE in the germline V gene. The CDR3 runs 15 residues. Trimming left V 0 bases short and J 7 bases short, with 14 bases between. Generated by immunoSEQ multiplex PCR, the TCRdb table keeps only in-frame clones and is missing some. Here the sample spans 100,000 to 120,000 clones, about 90% being singletons. This clone was detected once. The specimen was peripheral blood. The gene calls are TRBV5-8 and TRBJ2-1; D possibly corresponds to TRBD2 (5 bases). This clonotype was sampled from a woman in her fifties or sixties with acute or convalescent COVID-19. Here the CDR3 reads CASSLEVRVTNEQFF. The CDR3 DNA is TGTGCCAGCAGCTTGGAGGTGCGGGTAACAAATGAGCAGTTCTTC.